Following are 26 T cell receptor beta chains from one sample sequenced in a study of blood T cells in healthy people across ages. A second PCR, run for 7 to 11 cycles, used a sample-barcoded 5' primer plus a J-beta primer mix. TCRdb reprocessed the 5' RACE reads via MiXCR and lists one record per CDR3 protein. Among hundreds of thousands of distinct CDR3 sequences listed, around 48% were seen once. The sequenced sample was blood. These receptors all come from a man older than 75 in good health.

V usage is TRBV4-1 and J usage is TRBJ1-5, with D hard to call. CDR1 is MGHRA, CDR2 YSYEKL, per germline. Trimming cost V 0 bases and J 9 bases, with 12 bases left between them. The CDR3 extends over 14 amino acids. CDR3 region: CASSQETASGPQHF. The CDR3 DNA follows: TGCGCCAGCAGCCAAGAAACGGCCTCCGGGCCCCAGCATTTT.

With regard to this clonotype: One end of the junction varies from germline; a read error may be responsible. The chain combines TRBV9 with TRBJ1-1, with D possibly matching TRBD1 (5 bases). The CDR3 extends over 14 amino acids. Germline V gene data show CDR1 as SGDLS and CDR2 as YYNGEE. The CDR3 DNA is TGTGCCTGCAGCGTAGAGGGGATGAATTCTGAAGCTTTCTTT. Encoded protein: CACSVEGMNSEAFF.

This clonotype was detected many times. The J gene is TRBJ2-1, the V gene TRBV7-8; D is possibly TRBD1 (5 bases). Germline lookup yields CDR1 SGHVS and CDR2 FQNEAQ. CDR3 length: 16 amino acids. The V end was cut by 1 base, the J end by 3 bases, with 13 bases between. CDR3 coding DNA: TGTGCCAGCAGCTTAGGGTCAGGGCCCGTCTACAATGAGCAGTTCTTC. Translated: CASSLGSGPVYNEQFF.

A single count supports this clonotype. CDR3 DNA sequence: TGTGCCAGCGGACCGGGCAGGGGCCCTAACACTGAAGCTTTCTTT. It specifies CASGPGRGPNTEAFF. This chain connects TRBV2 to TRBJ1-1; TRBD1 is a possible D gene (6 bases). The CDR3 extends over 15 amino acids. CDR1 and CDR2 (germline): SNHLY, FYNNEI. The V end lost 8 bases, the J end lost 2 bases, and 18 bases lay between the germline ends.

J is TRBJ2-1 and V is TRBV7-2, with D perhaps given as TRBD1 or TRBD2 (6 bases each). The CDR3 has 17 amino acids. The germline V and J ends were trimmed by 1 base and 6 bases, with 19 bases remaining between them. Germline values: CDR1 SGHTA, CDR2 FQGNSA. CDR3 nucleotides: TGTGCCAGCAGCTTAGTAGGGGGGAGGTCCGGCTCCAATGAGCAGTTCTTC. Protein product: CASSLVGGRSGSNEQFF.

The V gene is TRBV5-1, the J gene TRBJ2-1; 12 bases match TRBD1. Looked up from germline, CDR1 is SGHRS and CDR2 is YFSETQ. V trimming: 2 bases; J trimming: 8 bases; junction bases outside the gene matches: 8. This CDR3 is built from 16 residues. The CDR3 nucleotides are TGCGCCAGCAGCTTAATCGGGACAGGGGGCATATATGAGCAGTTCTTC. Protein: CASSLIGTGGIYEQFF.

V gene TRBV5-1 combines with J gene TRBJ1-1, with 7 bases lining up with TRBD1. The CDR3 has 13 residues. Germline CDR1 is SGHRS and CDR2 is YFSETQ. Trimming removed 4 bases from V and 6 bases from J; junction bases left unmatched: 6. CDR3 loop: CASSTTGTAEAFF. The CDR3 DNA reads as TGCGCCAGCAGCACGACAGGGACCGCTGAAGCTTTCTTT. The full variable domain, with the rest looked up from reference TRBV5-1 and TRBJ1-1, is KAGVTQTPRYLIKTRGQQVTLSCSPISGHRSVSWYQQTPGQGLQFLFEYFSETQRNKGNFPGRFSGRQFSNSRSEMNVSTLELGDSALYLCASSTTGTAEAFFGQGTRLTVV.

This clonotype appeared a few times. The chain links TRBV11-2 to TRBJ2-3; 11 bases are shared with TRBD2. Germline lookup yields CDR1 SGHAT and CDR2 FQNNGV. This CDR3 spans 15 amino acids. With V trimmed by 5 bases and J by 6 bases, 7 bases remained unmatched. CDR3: CASSLLLAGDDTQYF. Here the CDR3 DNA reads TGTGCCAGCAGCCTATTACTAGCGGGAGATGATACGCAGTATTTT.

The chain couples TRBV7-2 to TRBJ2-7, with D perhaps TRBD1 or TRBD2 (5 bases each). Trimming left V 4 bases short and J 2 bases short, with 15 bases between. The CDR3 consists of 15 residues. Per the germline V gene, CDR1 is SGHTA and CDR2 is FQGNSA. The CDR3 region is CASSSGVGRTYEQYF. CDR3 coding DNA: TGTGCCAGCAGCTCCGGCGTGGGACGGACCTACGAGCAGTACTTC.

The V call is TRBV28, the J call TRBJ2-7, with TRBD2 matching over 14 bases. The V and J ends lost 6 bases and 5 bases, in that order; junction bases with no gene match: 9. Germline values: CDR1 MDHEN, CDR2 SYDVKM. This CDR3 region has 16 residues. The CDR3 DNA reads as TGTGCCAGCAGCAGAGGACTAGCGGGAGGTCAAGACGAGCAGTACTTC. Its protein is CASSRGLAGGQDEQYF.

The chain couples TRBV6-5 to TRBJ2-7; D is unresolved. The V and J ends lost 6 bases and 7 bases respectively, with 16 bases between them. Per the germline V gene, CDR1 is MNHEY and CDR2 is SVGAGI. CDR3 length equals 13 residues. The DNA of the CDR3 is TGTGCCAGCAGAGCCTTAGACCCCCGGGAGCAGTACTTC. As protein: CASRALDPREQYF.

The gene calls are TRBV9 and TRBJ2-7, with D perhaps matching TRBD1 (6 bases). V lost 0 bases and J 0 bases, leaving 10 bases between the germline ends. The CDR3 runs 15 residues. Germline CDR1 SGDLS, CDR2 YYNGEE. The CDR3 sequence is CASSVEWGPSYEQYF. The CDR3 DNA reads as TGTGCCAGCAGCGTAGAATGGGGGCCCTCCTACGAGCAGTACTTC.

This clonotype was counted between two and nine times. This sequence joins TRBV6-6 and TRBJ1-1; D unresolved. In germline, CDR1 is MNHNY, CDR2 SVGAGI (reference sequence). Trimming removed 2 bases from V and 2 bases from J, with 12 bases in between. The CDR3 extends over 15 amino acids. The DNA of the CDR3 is TGTGCCAGCAGTTACACGGTTTTGGGAAACACTGAAGCTTTCTTT. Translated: CASSYTVLGNTEAFF.

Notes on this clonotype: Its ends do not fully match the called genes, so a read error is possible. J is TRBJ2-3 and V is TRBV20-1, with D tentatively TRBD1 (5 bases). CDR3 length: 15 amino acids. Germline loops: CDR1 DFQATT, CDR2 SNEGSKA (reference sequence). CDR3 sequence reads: CIATPGRDYTDTQYF. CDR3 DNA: TGCATTGCTACACCGGGCAGGGATTACACAGATACGCAGTATTTT.

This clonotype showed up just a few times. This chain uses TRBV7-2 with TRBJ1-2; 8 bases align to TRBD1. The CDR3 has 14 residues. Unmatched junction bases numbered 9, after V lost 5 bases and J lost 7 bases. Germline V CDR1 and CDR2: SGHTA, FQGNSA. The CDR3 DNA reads TGTGCCAGCAGCGGGATGGTGGGACAGGCTGGCTACACCTTC. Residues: CASSGMVGQAGYTF.

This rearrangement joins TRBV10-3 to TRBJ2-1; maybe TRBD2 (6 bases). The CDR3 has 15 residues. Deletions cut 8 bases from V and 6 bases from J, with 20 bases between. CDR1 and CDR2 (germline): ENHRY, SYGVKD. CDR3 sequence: CAIAGGDLVFNEQFF. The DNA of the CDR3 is TGTGCCATCGCTGGCGGGGACTTGGTATTCAATGAGCAGTTCTTC.

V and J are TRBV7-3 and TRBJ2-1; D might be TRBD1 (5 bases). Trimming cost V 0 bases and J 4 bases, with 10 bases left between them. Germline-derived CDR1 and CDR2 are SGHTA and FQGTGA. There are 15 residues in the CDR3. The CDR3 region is CASSLTAGSYNEQFF. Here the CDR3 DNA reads TGTGCCAGCAGCTTAACCGCAGGGTCGTACAATGAGCAGTTCTTC. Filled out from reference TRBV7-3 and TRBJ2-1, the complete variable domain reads GAGVSQTPSNKVTEKGKYVELRCDPISGHTALYWYRQSLGQGPEFLIYFQGTGAADDSGLPNDRFFAVRPEGSVSTLKIQRTERGDSAVYLCASSLTAGSYNEQFFGPGTRLTVL.

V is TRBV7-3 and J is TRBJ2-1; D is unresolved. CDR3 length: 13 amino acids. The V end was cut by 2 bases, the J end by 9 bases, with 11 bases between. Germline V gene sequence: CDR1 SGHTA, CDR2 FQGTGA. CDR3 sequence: CASSLYPGGEQFF. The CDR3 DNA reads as TGTGCCAGCAGCTTATACCCGGGCGGTGAGCAGTTCTTC.

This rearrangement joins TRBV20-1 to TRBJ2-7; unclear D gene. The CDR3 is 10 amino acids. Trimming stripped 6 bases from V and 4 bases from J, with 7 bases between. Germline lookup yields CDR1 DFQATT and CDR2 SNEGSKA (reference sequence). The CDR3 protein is CSAQSYEQYF. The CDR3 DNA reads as TGCAGTGCCCAATCATACGAGCAGTACTTC.

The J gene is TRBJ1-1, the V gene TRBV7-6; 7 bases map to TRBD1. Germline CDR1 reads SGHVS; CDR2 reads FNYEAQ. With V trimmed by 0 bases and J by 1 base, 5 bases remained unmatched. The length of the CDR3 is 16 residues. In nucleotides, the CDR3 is TGTGCCAGCAGCTTAGCCCCGACAGGGCCGAACACTGAAGCTTTCTTT. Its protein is CASSLAPTGPNTEAFF. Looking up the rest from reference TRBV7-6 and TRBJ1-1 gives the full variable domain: GAGVSQSPRYKVTKRGQDVALRCDPISGHVSLYWYRQALGQGPEFLTYFNYEAQQDKSGLPNDRFSAERPEGSISTLTIQRTEQRDSAMYRCASSLAPTGPNTEAFFGQGTRLTVV.

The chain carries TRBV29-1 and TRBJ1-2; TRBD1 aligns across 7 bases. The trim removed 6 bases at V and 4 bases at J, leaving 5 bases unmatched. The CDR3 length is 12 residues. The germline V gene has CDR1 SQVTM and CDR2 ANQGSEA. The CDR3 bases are TGCAGCGTCGACAGGGAGTCCTATGGCTACACCTTC. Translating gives CSVDRESYGYTF.

CDR3 in amino acids: CASSLSPGGNSPLHF. CDR3 DNA sequence: TGTGCCAGCAGCTTATCCCCCGGGGGGAATTCACCCCTCCACTTT. The chain has TRBV7-2 and TRBJ1-6; tentatively, D is TRBD1 (5 bases). V dropped 2 bases and J dropped 7 bases, with 12 bases sitting between them. The germline gives CDR1 SGHTA, CDR2 FQGNSA. This CDR3 comprises 15 residues.

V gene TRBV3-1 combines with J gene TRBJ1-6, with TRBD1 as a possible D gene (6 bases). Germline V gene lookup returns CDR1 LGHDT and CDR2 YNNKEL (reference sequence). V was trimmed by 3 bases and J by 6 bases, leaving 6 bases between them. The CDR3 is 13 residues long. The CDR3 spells CASSQGANSPLHF. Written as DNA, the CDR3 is TGTGCCAGCAGCCAGGGGGCTAATTCACCCCTCCACTTT. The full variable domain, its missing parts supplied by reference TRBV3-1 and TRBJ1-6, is DTAVSQTPKYLVTQMGNDKSIKCEQNLGHDTMYWYKQDSKKFLKIMFSYNNKELIINETVPNRFSPKSPDKAHLNLHINSLELGDSAVYFCASSQGANSPLHFGNGTRLTVT.

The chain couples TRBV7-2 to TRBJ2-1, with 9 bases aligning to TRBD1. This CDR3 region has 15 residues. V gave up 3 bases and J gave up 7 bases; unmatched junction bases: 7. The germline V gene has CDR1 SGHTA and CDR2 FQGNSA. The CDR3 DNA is TGTGCCAGCAGCTTGGGGACAGGGCCCGTAAATGAGCAGTTCTTC. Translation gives CASSLGTGPVNEQFF. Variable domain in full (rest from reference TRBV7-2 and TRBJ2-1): GAGVSQSPSNKVTEKGKDVELRCDPISGHTALYWYRQSLGQGLEFLIYFQGNSAPDKSGLPSDRFSAERTGGSVSTLTIQRTQQEDSAVYLCASSLGTGPVNEQFFGPGTRLTVL.

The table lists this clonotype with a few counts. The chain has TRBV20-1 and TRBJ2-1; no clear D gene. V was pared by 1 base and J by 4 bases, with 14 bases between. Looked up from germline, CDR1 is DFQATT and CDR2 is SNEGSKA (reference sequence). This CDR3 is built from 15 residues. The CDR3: CSARGTQRVYNEQFF. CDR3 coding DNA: TGCAGTGCTAGAGGGACCCAGCGAGTTTACAATGAGCAGTTCTTC.

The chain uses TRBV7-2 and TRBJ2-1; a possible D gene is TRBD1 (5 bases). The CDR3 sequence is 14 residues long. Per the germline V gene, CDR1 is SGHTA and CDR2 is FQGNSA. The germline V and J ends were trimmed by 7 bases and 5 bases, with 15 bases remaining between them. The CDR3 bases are TGTGCCAGCAAATTGGGGCGGTCCAACAATGAGCAGTTCTTC. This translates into CASKLGRSNNEQFF.